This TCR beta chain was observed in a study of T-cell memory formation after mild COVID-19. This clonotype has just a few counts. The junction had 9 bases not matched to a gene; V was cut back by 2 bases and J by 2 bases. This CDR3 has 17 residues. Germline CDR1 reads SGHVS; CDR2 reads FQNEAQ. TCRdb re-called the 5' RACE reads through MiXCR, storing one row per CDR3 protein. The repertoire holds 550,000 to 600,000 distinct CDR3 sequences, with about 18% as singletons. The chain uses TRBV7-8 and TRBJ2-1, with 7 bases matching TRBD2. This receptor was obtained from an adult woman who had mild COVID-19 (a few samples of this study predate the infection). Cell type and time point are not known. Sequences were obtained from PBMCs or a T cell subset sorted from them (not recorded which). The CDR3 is CASSLNRGGPTYNEQFF. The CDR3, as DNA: TGTGCCAGCAGCTTAAATCGCGGGGGACCGACCTACAATGAGCAGTTCTTC.